What follows is one T cell receptor (beta chain) and its context. Its antigen is not known. PCR was performed using 60 Vbeta and 13 Jbeta primers. TCRdb's table, derived via immunoSEQ multiplex PCR, lists solely in-frame clones and lacks some. The data hold some 100,000 clones, with approximately 80% observed a single time. These data come from a study of cytomegalovirus exposure and HLA in healthy donors. V lost 4 bases, J lost 7 bases, and 4 bases stayed unmatched. In germline, CDR1 is MNHEY, CDR2 SMNVEV (reference sequence). This CDR3 is 14 amino acids long. Study-wide findings and caveats: Cytomegalovirus-associated TCR beta chains were listed, numbering 150 to 200. Previous analysis showed most TCR beta V segments were productive about 87% or about 30% of the time. Later genetic work tied a missense DCLRE1C variant to beta-chain V and J trimming. Reports described diagnosis of cytomegalovirus status by the classifier as highly specific and sensitive.

The chain carries TRBV27 and TRBJ1-5; 10 bases are shared with TRBD1. The TCR sequence derives from a male donor in good health and CMV-seropositive. Sequences were obtained from PBMCs. As DNA, the CDR3 is TGTGCCAGCAGTTCGGACAGGGGGAACCAGCCCCAGCATTTT. It specifies CASSSDRGNQPQHF.